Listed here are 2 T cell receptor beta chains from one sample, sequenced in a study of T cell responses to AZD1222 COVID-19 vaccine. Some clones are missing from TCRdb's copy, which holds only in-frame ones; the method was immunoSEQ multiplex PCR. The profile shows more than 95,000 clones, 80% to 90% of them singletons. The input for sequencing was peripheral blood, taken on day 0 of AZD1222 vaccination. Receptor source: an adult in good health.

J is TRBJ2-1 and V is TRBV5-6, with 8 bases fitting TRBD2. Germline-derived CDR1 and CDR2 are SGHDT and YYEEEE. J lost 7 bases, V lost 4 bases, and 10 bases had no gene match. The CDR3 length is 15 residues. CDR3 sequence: CASSRPGGRLNEQFF. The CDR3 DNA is TGTGCCAGCAGCCGGCCGGGCGGGAGGCTGAATGAGCAGTTCTTC. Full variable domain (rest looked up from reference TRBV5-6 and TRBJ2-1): DAGVTQSPTHLIKTRGQQVTLRCSPKSGHDTVSWYQQALGQGPQFIFQYYEEEERQRGNFPDRFSGHQFPNYSSELNVNALLLGDSALYLCASSRPGGRLNEQFFGPGTRLTVL.

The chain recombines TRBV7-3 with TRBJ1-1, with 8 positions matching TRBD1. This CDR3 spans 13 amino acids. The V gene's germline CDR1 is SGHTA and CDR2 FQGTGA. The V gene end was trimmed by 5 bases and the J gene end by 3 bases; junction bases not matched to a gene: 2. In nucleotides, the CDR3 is TGTGCCAGCAGCCCGACAGGGGACACTGAAGCTTTCTTT. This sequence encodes CASSPTGDTEAFF.